The 21 T cell receptor beta chains presented below share a single source sample, sequenced in a study of T cells in Graves' hyperthyroidism and ophthalmopathy. Using RNA transcripts as the source, TCR beta CDR3 regions were amplified. First-round RT-PCR with HTBI primers amplified the TCR CDR3 region. In TCRdb, the multiplex PCR reads were re-called with MiXCR into one record per CDR3 protein. The table shows under 65,000 distinct CDR3 sequences, with roughly 50% occurring only once. Sequencing used blood. These receptors were obtained from a woman aged 55-75 years with Graves' ophthalmopathy.

Ten or more counts support this clonotype. The gene calls are TRBV15 and TRBJ2-2, with D maybe TRBD1 (5 bases). V dropped 0 bases and J dropped 4 bases, with 12 bases sitting between them. CDR3 size: 16 residues. CDR1 and CDR2 (germline): LNHNV, YYDKDF (reference sequence). This chain's CDR3 is CATSREAHQGTGELFF. The CDR3 nucleotides read TGTGCCACCAGCAGAGAGGCGCACCAGGGCACCGGGGAGCTGTTTTTT.

V gene TRBV24-1 combines with J gene TRBJ2-5; D ambiguous. The germline V gene encodes CDR1 KGHDR and CDR2 SFDVKD. The CDR3 runs to 12 residues. This chain's CDR3 is CARSPAEETQYF. The CDR3 nucleotides are TGTGCTCGTAGTCCGGCGGAAGAGACCCAGTACTTC.

As to this clonotype: An end of the junction differs from the germline gene, which may be a read error. The chain combines TRBV7-3 with TRBJ2-1; 9 positions agree with TRBD1. The V gene's germline CDR1 is SGHTA and CDR2 FQGTGA. The CDR3 extends over 14 amino acids. Here the CDR3 DNA reads TGTGCCAGCAACCTGGACAGGGGAGGCAATGAGCAGTCCTTC. Translated: CASNLDRGGNEQSF.

This clonotype was recorded at least ten times. For the CDR3, the DNA is TGTGCCAGCAGCTCCGCCAGGACAGGGGGCTCCTACGAGCAGTACTTC. This gives the protein CASSSARTGGSYEQYF. The V call is TRBV7-8, the J call TRBJ2-7, with TRBD1 identical over 10 bases. After removal of 4 bases from V and 0 bases from J, the junction contained 6 bases not matched to a gene. Germline values: CDR1 SGHVS, CDR2 FQNEAQ. The CDR3 length is 16 residues.

This clonotype was found once. The chain joins TRBV29-1 to TRBJ2-6; D gene unclear. V gave up 5 bases and J gave up 2 bases, with 4 bases separating them. The CDR3 spans 12 residues. CDR1 SQVTM and CDR2 ANQGSEA come from the germline V gene. CDR3 residues: CSVTPGANVLTF. The CDR3 nucleotides are TGCAGCGTTACCCCTGGGGCCAACGTCCTGACTTTC. Full variable domain (rest looked up from reference TRBV29-1 and TRBJ2-6): SAVISQKPSRDICQRGTSLTIQCQVDSQVTMMFWYRQQPGQSLTLIATANQGSEATYESGFVIDKFPISRPNLTFSTLTVSNMSPEDSSIYLCSVTPGANVLTFGAGSRLTVL.

V is TRBV10-1 and J is TRBJ1-6; tentatively, D is TRBD1 (5 bases). The CDR3 extends over 13 amino acids. In germline, CDR1 is WNHNN, CDR2 SYGVQD (reference sequence). Trimming took 6 bases from V and 5 from J, leaving 8 bases between them. CDR3 sequence: CASRGPNNSPLHF. CDR3 DNA: TGCGCCAGCAGGGGACCGAATAATTCACCCCTCCACTTT.

This clonotype was seen repeatedly, ten times or more. The rearrangement links TRBV7-9 to TRBJ2-1; 8 bases are shared with TRBD1. V was clipped by 2 bases and J by 2 bases; unmatched bases: 2. This CDR3 comprises 15 residues. Germline V gene sequence: CDR1 SEHNR, CDR2 FQNEAQ (reference sequence). For the CDR3, the DNA is TGTGCCAGCAGCTTACGGGGACAGGCCTACAATGAGCAGTTCTTC. Translation gives CASSLRGQAYNEQFF.

The rearrangement uses TRBV5-1 and TRBJ1-4; D may be TRBD1 (5 bases). The germline gives CDR1 SGHRS, CDR2 YFSETQ. The CDR3 runs to 15 residues. V was cut by 0 bases and J by 10 bases, with 16 bases left in between. The CDR3 region is CASSLGLGLGGKLFF. CDR3 nucleotide sequence: TGCGCCAGCAGCTTGGGTCTGGGGTTGGGGGGAAAACTGTTTTTT. Based on the CDR3 plus reference TRBV5-1 and TRBJ1-4, the full variable domain is KAGVTQTPRYLIKTRGQQVTLSCSPISGHRSVSWYQQTPGQGLQFLFEYFSETQRNKGNFPGRFSGRQFSNSRSEMNVSTLELGDSALYLCASSLGLGLGGKLFFGSGTQLSVL.

By share of the sample, this clonotype is medium-sized. V gene TRBV25-1 combines with J gene TRBJ2-7; 11 bases are shared with TRBD1. This CDR3 is built from 15 residues. Germline values: CDR1 MGHDK, CDR2 SYGVNS. V dropped 3 bases and J dropped 7; count of bases not matched to a gene: 8. CDR3 DNA sequence: TGTGCCAGCAGTGACCCCGGACAGGGGGCTGGAGAGCAGTACTTC. This gives the protein CASSDPGQGAGEQYF.

This clonotype was picked up many times. The chain has TRBV16 and TRBJ1-1; 7 bases are a match to TRBD1. Germline loops: CDR1 KGHSY, CDR2 FQNENV. The V gene end was trimmed by 7 bases and the J gene end by 0 bases; junction bases not matched to a gene: 14. This CDR3 contains 17 residues. The CDR3 DNA is TGTGCCAGCAACCCAGGGGGGTTCTTGGGGTTGAACACTGAAGCTTTCTTT. Its protein is CASNPGGFLGLNTEAFF.

This clonotype was seen at least ten times. The V and J genes are TRBV4-1 and TRBJ1-3; 9 nucleotides align to TRBD1. The CDR3 contains 15 residues. V lost 9 bases, J lost 2 bases, and 8 bases stayed unmatched. The germline gives CDR1 MGHRA, CDR2 YSYEKL. CDR3 protein: CASTRDRDPGNTIYF. CDR3 DNA sequence: TGCGCCAGTACCCGGGACAGGGACCCTGGAAACACCATATATTTT.

In this sample, this clonotype is medium-sized (0.01 to 0.1%). The chain recombines TRBV20-1 with TRBJ1-2; D gene unclear. CDR1 DFQATT and CDR2 SNEGSKA come from the germline V gene (reference sequence). Trimming took 3 bases from V and 4 from J, leaving 12 bases between them. CDR3 size: 13 residues. The CDR3 here is CSASPGTTYGYTF. Here the CDR3 DNA reads TGCAGTGCTAGCCCAGGAACGACCTATGGCTACACCTTC.

This clonotype has only one observation. The junction departs from the called germline gene at one end, perhaps through a read error. The chain uses TRBV19 and TRBJ1-5; D gene unclear. This CDR3 is built from 13 residues. The germline V gene has CDR1 LNHDA and CDR2 SQIVND (reference sequence). The CDR3 is CASSIRSNQPQRF. The CDR3 region has the DNA TGTGCCAGTAGTATTCGGTCTAATCAGCCCCAGCGTTTT.

The sample holds many counts of this clonotype. V usage is TRBV10-1 and J usage is TRBJ1-1; weak D call: TRBD1 (6 bases). The germline V gene has CDR1 WNHNN and CDR2 SYGVQD (reference sequence). Trimming pared 7 bases from V and 3 bases from J, leaving 15 bases between. The CDR3 sequence is 14 residues long. DNA for the CDR3: TGCGCCAGCAACCGCGGGGGGGCGGACACTGAAGCTTTCTTT. As protein: CASNRGGADTEAFF.

The gene calls are TRBV20-1 and TRBJ2-3; 11 bases agree with TRBD2. The CDR3 consists of 13 residues. Germline CDR1 and CDR2: DFQATT and SNEGSKA (reference sequence). Trimming at V came to 8 bases and at J to 3 bases, leaving 4 bases not matched to a gene. CDR3 sequence reads: CSQTSGSTDTQYF. CDR3 sequence (DNA): TGCAGTCAAACTAGCGGGAGTACAGATACGCAGTATTTT.

V is TRBV20-1 and J is TRBJ2-1; 13 nucleotides align to TRBD2. The germline V gene encodes CDR1 DFQATT and CDR2 SNEGSKA (reference sequence). Unmatched junction bases numbered 4, after V lost 1 base and J lost 4 bases. CDR3 length: 16 residues. CDR3 amino acids: CSARVGTSGAYNEQFF. The CDR3 DNA reads as TGCAGTGCTAGAGTGGGGACTAGCGGGGCATACAATGAGCAGTTCTTC.

The table lists this clonotype with many counts. A much more abundant neighbour one base away suggests this may be a read error. The gene calls are TRBV5-6 and TRBJ2-7; a possible D gene is TRBD1 (6 bases). The CDR3 totals 16 residues. V was trimmed by 0 bases and J by 4 bases, leaving 17 bases between them. Germline V gives CDR1 SGHDT, CDR2 YYEEEE. The DNA of the CDR3 is TGTGCCAGCAGCTTGGCCTTTCCTGGGGGCGGGTACGAGCAGTACTTC. Its protein product is CASSLAFPGGGYEQYF. The full variable domain, in which reference TRBV5-6 and TRBJ2-7 provide the parts outside the CDR3, is DAGVTQSPTHLIKTRGQQVTLRCSPKSGHDTVSWYQQALGQGPQFIFQYYEEEERQRGNFPDRFSGHQFPNYSSELNVNALLLGDSALYLCASSLAFPGGGYEQYFGPGTRLTVT.

This sequence joins TRBV2 and TRBJ2-6; D tentatively reads TRBD1 or TRBD2 (5 bases each). Germline CDR1 is SNHLY and CDR2 is FYNNEI. The CDR3 is 20 residues long. Deletions cut 3 bases from V and 0 bases from J, with 21 bases between. The CDR3, as DNA: TGTGCCAGCAGTGAGCAGGGAGTCCCCGGGCTGTGCTCTGGGGCCAACGTCCTGACTTTC. It is translated as CASSEQGVPGLCSGANVLTF.

This clonotype was detected ten times or more. This sequence joins TRBV9 and TRBJ1-2, with unresolved D. V lost 7 bases to trimming and J lost 5 bases, with 18 bases between them. Germline CDR1 reads SGDLS; CDR2 reads YYNGEE. The CDR3 has 14 amino acids. The CDR3 DNA reads TGTGCCAGCGCCCGACCGGGAGTTAGGTATGGCTACACCTTC. Protein: CASARPGVRYGYTF.

This clonotype was observed at least ten times. CDR3 residues: CSASIGTGIFLRNEKLFF. CDR3 nucleotides: TGCAGTGCTAGCATTGGGACAGGGATATTCCTTCGTAATGAAAAACTGTTTTTT. The chain has TRBV20-1 and TRBJ1-4, with TRBD1 matching over 9 bases. This CDR3 spans 18 amino acids. The germline V gene has CDR1 DFQATT and CDR2 SNEGSKA (reference sequence). With V trimmed by 3 bases and J by 4 bases, 15 bases remained unmatched.

Written as DNA, the CDR3 is TGCGCCAACGAGGGAAGGGACAGGGGGCAAAGCGAGCAGTACTTC. Its translation is CANEGRDRGQSEQYF. The chain joins TRBV5-1 to TRBJ2-7; 12 nucleotides match TRBD1. V trimming: 9 bases; J trimming: 6 bases; junction bases outside the gene matches: 13. Per the germline V gene, CDR1 is SGHRS and CDR2 is YFSETQ. The CDR3 consists of 15 residues.